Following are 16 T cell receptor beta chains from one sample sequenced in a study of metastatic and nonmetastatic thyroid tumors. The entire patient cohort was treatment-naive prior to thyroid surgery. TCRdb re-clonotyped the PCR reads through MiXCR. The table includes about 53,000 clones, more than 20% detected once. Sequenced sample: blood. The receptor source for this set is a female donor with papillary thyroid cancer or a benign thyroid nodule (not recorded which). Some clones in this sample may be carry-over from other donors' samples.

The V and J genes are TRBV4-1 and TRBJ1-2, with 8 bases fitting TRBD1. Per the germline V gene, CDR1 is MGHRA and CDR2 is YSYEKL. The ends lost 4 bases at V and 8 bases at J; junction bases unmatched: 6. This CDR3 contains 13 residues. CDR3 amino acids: CASSPDRGGGYTF. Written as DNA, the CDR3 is TGCGCCAGCAGCCCTGACAGGGGAGGAGGCTACACCTTC.

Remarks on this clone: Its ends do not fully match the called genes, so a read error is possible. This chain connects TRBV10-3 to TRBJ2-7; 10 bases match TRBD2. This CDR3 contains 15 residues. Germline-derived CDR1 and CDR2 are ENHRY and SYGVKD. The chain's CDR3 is CAIRSHQREGDDQYF. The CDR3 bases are TGTGCCATCAGATCCCACCAGCGGGAGGGTGACGATCAGTACTTC.

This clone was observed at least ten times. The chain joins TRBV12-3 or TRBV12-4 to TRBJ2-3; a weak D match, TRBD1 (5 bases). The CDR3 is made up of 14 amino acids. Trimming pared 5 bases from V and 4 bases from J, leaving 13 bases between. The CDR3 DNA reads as TGTGCCAGCAGTCTTACTGGGGCTTCAGATACGCAGTATTTT. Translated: CASSLTGASDTQYF.

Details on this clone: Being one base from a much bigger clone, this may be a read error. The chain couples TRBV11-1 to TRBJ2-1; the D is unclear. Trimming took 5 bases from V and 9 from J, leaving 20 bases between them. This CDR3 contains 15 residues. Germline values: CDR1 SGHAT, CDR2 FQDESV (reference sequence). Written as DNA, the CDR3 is TGTGCCAGCAGCCGCGGTACGCCCCAAGTGGGTGAGCAGTTCTTC. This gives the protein CASSRGTPQVGEQFF.

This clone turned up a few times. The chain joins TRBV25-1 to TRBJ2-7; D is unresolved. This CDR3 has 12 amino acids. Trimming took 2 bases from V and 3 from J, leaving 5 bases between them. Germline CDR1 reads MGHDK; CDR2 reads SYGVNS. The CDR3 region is CASSEISYEQYF. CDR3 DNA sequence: TGTGCCAGCAGTGAAATCAGCTACGAGCAGTACTTC.

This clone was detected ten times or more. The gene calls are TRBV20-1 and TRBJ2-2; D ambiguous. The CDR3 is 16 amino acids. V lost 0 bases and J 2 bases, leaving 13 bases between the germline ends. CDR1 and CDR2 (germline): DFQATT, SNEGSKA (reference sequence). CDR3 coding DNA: TGCAGTGCTAGAGAGGAGACTTCTATAAACACCGGGGAGCTGTTTTTT. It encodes CSAREETSINTGELFF.

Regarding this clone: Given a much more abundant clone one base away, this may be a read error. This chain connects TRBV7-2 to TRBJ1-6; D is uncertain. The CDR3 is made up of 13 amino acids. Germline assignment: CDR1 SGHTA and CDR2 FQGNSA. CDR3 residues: CVSSLAGGSPLHF. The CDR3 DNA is TGTGTCAGCAGCTTAGCGGGAGGTTCACCCCTCCACTTT.

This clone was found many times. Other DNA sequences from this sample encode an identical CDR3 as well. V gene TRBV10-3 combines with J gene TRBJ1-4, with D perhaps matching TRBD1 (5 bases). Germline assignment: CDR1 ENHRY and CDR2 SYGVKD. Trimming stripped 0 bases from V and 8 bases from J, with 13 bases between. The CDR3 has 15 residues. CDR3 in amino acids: CAISESGRGEEKLFF. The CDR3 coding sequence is TGTGCCATCAGTGAGTCAGGACGGGGCGAGGAAAAACTGTTTTTT.

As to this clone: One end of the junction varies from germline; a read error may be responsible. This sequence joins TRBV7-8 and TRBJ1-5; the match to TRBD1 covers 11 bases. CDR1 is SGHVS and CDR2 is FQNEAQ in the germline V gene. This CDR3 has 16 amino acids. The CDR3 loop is CASSSKPGTGGQPQHF. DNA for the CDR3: TGTGCCAGCAGCTCTAAACCCGGGACAGGGGGTCAGCCTCAGCATTTT. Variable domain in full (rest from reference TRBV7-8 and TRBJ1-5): GAGVSQSPRYKVAKRGQDVALRCDPISGHVSLFWYQQALGQGPEFLTYFQNEAQLDKSGLPSDRFFAERPEGSVSTLKIQRTQQEDSAVYLCASSSKPGTGGQPQHFGDGTRLSIL.

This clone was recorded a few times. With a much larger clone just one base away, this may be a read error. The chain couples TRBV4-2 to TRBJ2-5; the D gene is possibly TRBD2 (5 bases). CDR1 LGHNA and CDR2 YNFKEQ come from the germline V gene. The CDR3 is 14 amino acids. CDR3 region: CASQGGGPQDTQYF. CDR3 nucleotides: TGTGCCAGCCAAGGAGGCGGTCCCCAAGATACCCAGTACTTC.

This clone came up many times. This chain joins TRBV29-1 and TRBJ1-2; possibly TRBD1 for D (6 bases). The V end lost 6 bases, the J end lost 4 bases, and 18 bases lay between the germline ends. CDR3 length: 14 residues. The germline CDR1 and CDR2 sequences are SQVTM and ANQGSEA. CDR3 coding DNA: TGCAGCGTAATGACATCAGGGGCGACCTATGGCTACACCTTC. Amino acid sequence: CSVMTSGATYGYTF. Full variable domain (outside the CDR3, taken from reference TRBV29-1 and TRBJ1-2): SAVISQKPSRDICQRGTSLTIQCQVDSQVTMMFWYRQQPGQSLTLIATANQGSEATYESGFVIDKFPISRPNLTFSTLTVSNMSPEDSSIYLCSVMTSGATYGYTFGSGTRLTVV.

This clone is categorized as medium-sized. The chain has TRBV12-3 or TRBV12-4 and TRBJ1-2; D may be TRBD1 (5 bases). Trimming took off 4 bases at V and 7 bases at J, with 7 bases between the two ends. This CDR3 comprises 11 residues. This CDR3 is CASSSGRGYTF. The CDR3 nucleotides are TGTGCCAGCAGTTCAGGGCGTGGCTACACCTTC.

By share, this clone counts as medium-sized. The CDR3 nucleotides are TGTGCCAGCAGCGTAGCTAAAGACAGAACTGCCATCAACTCTGGGGCCAACGTCCTGACTTTC. Translation gives CASSVAKDRTAINSGANVLTF. The rearrangement uses TRBV9 and TRBJ2-6; tentative D call: TRBD1 (5 bases). V was cut by 0 bases and J by 0 bases, with 22 bases left in between. The CDR3 runs to 21 residues. Germline CDR1 and CDR2: SGDLS and YYNGEE.

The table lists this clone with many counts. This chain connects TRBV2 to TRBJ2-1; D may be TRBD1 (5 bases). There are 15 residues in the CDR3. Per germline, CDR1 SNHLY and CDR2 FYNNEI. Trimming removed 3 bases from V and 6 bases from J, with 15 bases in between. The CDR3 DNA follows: TGTGCCAGCAGTGAGCAGGTCCAGGGTGCCAATGAGCAGTTCTTC. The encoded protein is CASSEQVQGANEQFF.

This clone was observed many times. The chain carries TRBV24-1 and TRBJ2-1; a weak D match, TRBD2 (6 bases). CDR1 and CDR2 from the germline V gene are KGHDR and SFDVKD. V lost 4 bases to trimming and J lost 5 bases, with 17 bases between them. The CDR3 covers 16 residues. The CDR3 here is CATSDITRRGNNEQFF. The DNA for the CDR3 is TGTGCCACCAGTGACATTACTAGGAGGGGTAACAATGAGCAGTTCTTC.

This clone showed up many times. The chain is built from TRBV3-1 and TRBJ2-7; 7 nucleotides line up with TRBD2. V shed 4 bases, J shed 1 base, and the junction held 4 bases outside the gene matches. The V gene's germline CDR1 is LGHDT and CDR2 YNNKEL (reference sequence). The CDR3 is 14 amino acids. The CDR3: CASSPTSVSYEQYF. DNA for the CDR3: TGTGCCAGCAGCCCAACTAGCGTATCCTACGAGCAGTACTTC.